This T cell receptor (beta chain) was obtained from a study of patients and donors after allogeneic stem cell transplantation. One entry per CDR3 protein results from TCRdb running MiXCR on the RT-PCR reads. The sample has about a million distinct CDR3 sequences; about a sixth are singletons. This clonotype was counted a few times. This TCR derives from a human donor who was either an allogeneic HSCT recipient or a stem cell or donor lymphocyte infusion donor (not recorded which). It is not recorded whose cells these are; they may come from a transplant donor. The sample taken for sequencing was blood, either unsorted or a sorted T cell fraction (not recorded which).

CDR3 nucleotide sequence: TGTGCCAGCAGCTTGGGAGGGCAGGGTCTGTATTTT. Translation gives CASSLGGQGLYF. The rearrangement uses TRBV5-6 and TRBJ2-3; the D call may be TRBD1 or TRBD2 (5 bases each). The CDR3 runs to 12 residues. Germline loops: CDR1 SGHDT, CDR2 YYEEEE. V was clipped by 0 bases and J by 14 bases, with 13 bases between them. The whole variable domain, remainder taken from reference TRBV5-6 and TRBJ2-3, is DAGVTQSPTHLIKTRGQQVTLRCSPKSGHDTVSWYQQALGQGPQFIFQYYEEEERQRGNFPDRFSGHQFPNYSSELNVNALLLGDSALYLCASSLGGQGLYFGPGTRLTVL.